This T cell receptor (beta chain) stems from a study of control samples from healthy donors and cancer patients. Libraries were prepared by immunoSEQ multiplex PCR; TCRdb keeps only in-frame clonotypes and omits some of them. The data show approximately 70,000 clones, with roughly nine tenths seen just once and over 3.5% held by the top ten. In germline, CDR1 is SQVTM, CDR2 ANQGSEA. The CDR3 has 12 residues. V was shortened by 6 bases and J by 11 bases, with 19 bases between the two germline ends. The receptor was isolated from a woman between 50 and 59 years old in good health. Sequenced input: blood. This chain links TRBV29-1 with TRBJ1-1, with a tentative D call TRBD1 (6 bases). DNA of the CDR3: TGCAGCGTCGTACTAATGACAGGTAGTGCTTTCTTT. Amino acids: CSVVLMTGSAFF.